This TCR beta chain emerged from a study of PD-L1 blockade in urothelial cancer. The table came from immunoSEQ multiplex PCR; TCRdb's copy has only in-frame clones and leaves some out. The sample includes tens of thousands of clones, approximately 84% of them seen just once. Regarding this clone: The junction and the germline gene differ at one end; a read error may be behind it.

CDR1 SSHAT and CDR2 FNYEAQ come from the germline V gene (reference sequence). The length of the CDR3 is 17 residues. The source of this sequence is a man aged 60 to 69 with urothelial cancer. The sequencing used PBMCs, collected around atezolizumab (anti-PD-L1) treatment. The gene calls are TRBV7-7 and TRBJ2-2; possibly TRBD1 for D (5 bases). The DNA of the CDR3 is TGTGCTAGCAGCCCTTTTGGGGCACTTGGTGACACCGGGGAGCTGTTTTTT. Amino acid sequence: CASSPFGALGDTGELFF.